The T cell receptor (beta chain) under discussion was sequenced for a study of cytomegalovirus exposure and HLA in healthy donors. General study points: Analysis performed later showed TCR beta chains linked to HLA being more clonally expanded than equally common others. Later analysis identified 15,000 to 20,000 TCR beta sequences associated with HLA alleles, using a false discovery rate threshold of 0.05. An ancestry cluster, one associated with Asian ancestry, reportedly showed fewer N-insertions than the approximately 670-donor mean in a later analysis. Analyzed later, association rates of TCRs varied across HLA loci, with DRB1 most and HLA-C fewest.

There are 13 residues in the CDR3. Germline CDR1 is SGHRS and CDR2 is YFSETQ. Trimming took 8 bases from V and 8 from J; bases not matched to a gene: 8. In the case of this clone: Its specificity is unknown.

The PCR used 60 Vbeta and 13 Jbeta primers. Method: immunoSEQ multiplex PCR; TCRdb's copy keeps in-frame clones and lacks some. The repertoire holds over 150,000 clones, with 80% to 90% as singletons. The V and J genes are TRBV5-1 and TRBJ1-4, with 8 bases that match TRBD1. The sequencing input was PBMCs. This clonotype was obtained from a woman younger than 30 in good health and CMV-seronegative. The CDR3 bases are TGCGCCAGTCGGAAGACAGGGGACGAAAAACTGTTTTTT. Protein product: CASRKTGDEKLFF. Supplemented by reference TRBV5-1 and TRBJ1-4, the full variable domain reads KAGVTQTPRYLIKTRGQQVTLSCSPISGHRSVSWYQQTPGQGLQFLFEYFSETQRNKGNFPGRFSGRQFSNSRSEMNVSTLELGDSALYLCASRKTGDEKLFFGSGTQLSVL.